This is a list of T cell receptor beta chains from one sample in a study of blood T cell repertoires in COVID-19. Profiled with immunoSEQ multiplex PCR; TCRdb holds only in-frame clones, not every one. The sample lists more than 150,000 clones, roughly 94% occurring once. The specimen was peripheral blood. The receptor set was obtained from a man aged 25-45 years with COVID-19, enrolled during active disease. Each CDR3 is given with its conserved first and last residue. The D gene is left open where the match is weak. Only part of the rows carry a size: once, few, many, or a class if the clone is expanded.

v_call	clone_size	j_call	d_call	cdr3_nt	cdr3_aa
TRBV5-4	.	TRBJ2-1	TRBD2	TGTGCCAGCAGCGAACTGGGACTAGCGGGGGAGCAGTTCTTC	CASSELGLAGEQFF
TRBV5-4	.	TRBJ1-2	TRBD1	TGTGCCAGCAGCCGGCCGGGACAGGGGGGAGACTATGGCTACACCTTC	CASSRPGQGGDYGYTF
TRBV27	.	TRBJ2-2	TRBD1	TGTGCCAGCAGTTTAAGGGGGCTGGACACCGGGGAGCTGTTTTTT	CASSLRGLDTGELFF
TRBV18	.	TRBJ1-2	TRBD1	TGTGCCAGCTCACTACAAGACAGGGGGCTCGGCTACACCTTC	CASSLQDRGLGYTF
TRBV12-5	.	TRBJ2-1	TRBD2	TGTGCTAGTGGTTTGGTAAATTTAGCGGGCGAATACAATGAGCAGTTCTTC	CASGLVNLAGEYNEQFF
TRBV12-5	.	TRBJ1-5	TRBD1	TGTGCTAGTGGCCCGGGACAGGGGGCCTACAGCAATCAGCCCCAGCATTTT	CASGPGQGAYSNQPQHF
TRBV10-1	.	TRBJ2-3	TRBD2	TGCGCCAGCAGTGAGAAGAGCGGGGATAAGTCTGATACGCAGTATTTT	CASSEKSGDKSDTQYF
TRBV4-2	.	TRBJ2-4	TRBD2	TGTGCCAGCAGCCAAGACGTGGCTAGCGGGGGGTGGTCTATTGACATTCAGTACTTC	CASSQDVASGGWSIDIQYF
TRBV9	.	TRBJ2-1	.	TGTGCCAGCAGCGTACTAACGGTAACCAATGAGCAGTTCTTC	CASSVLTVTNEQFF
TRBV6-6	.	TRBJ2-3	.	TGTGCCAGCAGAAGCGGACAGAGCACAGATACGCAGTATTTT	CASRSGQSTDTQYF
TRBV4-1	.	TRBJ1-5	TRBD1	TGCGCCAGCAGCCAAGAGGGACAGGGTATTAATCAGCCCCAGCATTTT	CASSQEGQGINQPQHF
TRBV7-6	.	TRBJ1-4	TRBD1	TGTGCCAGCAGCTCGATAGGGGCGGGTACGGGACAGGTTAATGAAAAACTGTTTTTT	CASSSIGAGTGQVNEKLFF
TRBV7-6	few	TRBJ2-3	.	TGTGCCAGCAGCCCCACCTCAAGCAGGGGCTATCCCCCAGATACGCAGTATTTT	CASSPTSSRGYPPDTQYF
TRBV3-1/TRBV3-2	.	TRBJ2-3	.	TGTGCCAGCAGCCAGTTATTGGGGGCAGTAGATACGCAGTATTTT	CASSQLLGAVDTQYF
TRBV2	.	TRBJ1-2	.	TGTGCCAGCAGTGGAAGGGGAAGGGTGAAGGGCTACACCTTC	CASSGRGRVKGYTF
TRBV7-3	.	TRBJ2-1	TRBD2	TGTGCCAGCAGCTTGGCTGGGACTAGCTCCTACAATGAGCAGTTCTTC	CASSLAGTSSYNEQFF
TRBV6-5	.	TRBJ2-3	.	TGTGCCAGCAGCTACGGGACTACAGATACGCAGTATTTT	CASSYGTTDTQYF
TRBV5-6	.	TRBJ2-7	.	TGTGCCAGCAGCTACGGACAGTACGACGAGCAGTACTTC	CASSYGQYDEQYF
TRBV10-3	.	TRBJ1-5	.	TGTGCCACCAGACAGAGCAATCAGCCCCAGCATTTT	CATRQSNQPQHF
TRBV30	.	TRBJ2-5	.	TGTGCCTGGACGGAAATAGCGGAAGAGACCCAGTACTTC	CAWTEIAEETQYF
TRBV4-1	.	TRBJ1-3	.	TGCGCCAGCAGCCAAGGCGGGGAGCAGGCCGGAAACACCATATATTTT	CASSQGGEQAGNTIYF
TRBV30	.	TRBJ2-5	TRBD1	TGTGCCTGGAAGGGACAGGGATTCGAGACCCAGTACTTC	CAWKGQGFETQYF
TRBV19	.	TRBJ1-2	TRBD1	TGTGCCAGTAGCCCGGGACAGCGGGGCTACACCTTC	CASSPGQRGYTF
TRBV6-4	.	TRBJ1-6	TRBD1	TGTGCCAGCAGTGACGGGACAGGAAACTCACCCCTCCACTTT	CASSDGTGNSPLHF
TRBV7-2	.	TRBJ1-1	.	TGTGCCAGCAGCTTTCAGGGTGAAGCTTTCTTT	CASSFQGEAFF
TRBV5-1	.	TRBJ2-4	TRBD2	TGCGCCAGCAGCTTGAGCGGGGATGGAAACATTCAGTACTTC	CASSLSGDGNIQYF
TRBV11-2	.	TRBJ2-3	TRBD2	TGTGCCAGCAGCTTGGCTAGCGGGGGGGCCGTTGCAGATACGCAGTATTTT	CASSLASGGAVADTQYF
TRBV9	.	TRBJ2-7	.	TGTGCCAGCAGCGTAGGGCAGGGGAATGGCGAGCAGTACTTC	CASSVGQGNGEQYF
TRBV28	once	TRBJ1-3	.	TGTGCCAGCAGCTCCCCATCAGGGGCCAACACCATATATTTT	CASSSPSGANTIYF
TRBV6-5	.	TRBJ1-6	.	TGTGCCAGCAGTTACTCGATGCAGGCGTGGGATTCACCCCTCCACTTT	CASSYSMQAWDSPLHF
TRBV30	.	TRBJ1-2	.	TGTGCCTGGAGTGTACGGGGGGCGTTTGGCTACACCTTC	CAWSVRGAFGYTF
TRBV5-1	.	TRBJ2-2	TRBD2	TGCGCCAGCAGCAATCTAGCGGGGGCCACGAACACCGGGGAGCTGTTTTTT	CASSNLAGATNTGELFF
TRBV6-2/TRBV6-3	once	TRBJ1-2	.	TGTGCCAGCAGTTACAGCGGGGGGGCTGGCTACACCTTC	CASSYSGGAGYTF
TRBV18	few	TRBJ1-1	TRBD1	TGTGCCAGCTCACCATCCGCCCGGGACAGAGGCACTGAAGCTTTCTTT	CASSPSARDRGTEAFF
TRBV21-1	once	TRBJ1-1	.	TGTGCCAGCAGCAAAGCGCGGAGGCCCACTGAAGCTTTCTTT	CASSKARRPTEAFF
TRBV6-5	.	TRBJ2-7	TRBD1	TGTGCCAGCAGAAGGGGACAGGGCTATGGAGAGCAGTACTTC	CASRRGQGYGEQYF
TRBV19	.	TRBJ1-2	.	TGTGCCAGTAGTGCGAACCGGGACCTCAGAGCGGGATGGTATGGCTACACCTTC	CASSANRDLRAGWYGYTF
TRBV3-1/TRBV3-2	.	TRBJ2-2	.	TGTGCCAGCAGCCAAGGACTGGCCGGGGAGCTGTTTTTT	CASSQGLAGELFF
TRBV10-3	.	TRBJ1-4	TRBD1	TGTGCCATCAGCGATCAAGACAGGGCTCAGGAAAAACTGTTTTTT	CAISDQDRAQEKLFF
TRBV14	.	TRBJ1-6	TRBD1	TGTGCCAGCAGCCCGGGACAGTATAATTCACCCCTCCACTTT	CASSPGQYNSPLHF
TRBV6-1	.	TRBJ2-7	.	TGTGCCAGCAGTGCCCTGGCCCACCGCGGGATATACGAGCAGTACTTC	CASSALAHRGIYEQYF
TRBV6-5	.	TRBJ2-7	TRBD1	TGTGCCAGCAGTTACGCGGGACAGGGGGTCTACGAGCAGTACTTC	CASSYAGQGVYEQYF
TRBV30	.	TRBJ1-4	.	TGTGCTTATACAGGGATCGCTAATGAAAAACTGTTTTTT	CAYTGIANEKLFF
TRBV3-1/TRBV3-2	.	TRBJ2-5	TRBD1	TGTGCCAGCAGCCCTGGTCAGACGGGACAGGGAGAGACCCAGTACTTC	CASSPGQTGQGETQYF
TRBV12-3/TRBV12-4	few	TRBJ2-7	.	TGTGCCAGCAGTCCACAGGGTTACGAGCAGTACTTC	CASSPQGYEQYF
TRBV5-4	.	TRBJ2-7	TRBD1	TGTGCCAGCAGCTTGAATCGCCGACAGGGTACCTACGAGCAGTACTTC	CASSLNRRQGTYEQYF
TRBV27	.	TRBJ1-5	TRBD1	TGTGCCAGCAGCCATGGACAGGGACTTAATCAGCCCCAGCATTTT	CASSHGQGLNQPQHF
TRBV5-1	.	TRBJ2-5	TRBD1	TGCGCCAGCAGCATCCTGGGACAGGGGGGGGAGACCCAGTACTTC	CASSILGQGGETQYF
TRBV11-2	.	TRBJ1-1	.	TGTGCCAGCAGCTTCGGGGTTGGGACTGAAGCTTTCTTT	CASSFGVGTEAFF
TRBV29-1	.	TRBJ1-2	.	TGCAGCGTCGCCCATACAGGGATTGCCTATGGCTACACCTTC	CSVAHTGIAYGYTF
TRBV7-2	.	TRBJ1-2	.	TGTGCCAGCAGCTTAAGTGGGGTTTTGGGGACTTACAGTGGCTACACCTTC	CASSLSGVLGTYSGYTF